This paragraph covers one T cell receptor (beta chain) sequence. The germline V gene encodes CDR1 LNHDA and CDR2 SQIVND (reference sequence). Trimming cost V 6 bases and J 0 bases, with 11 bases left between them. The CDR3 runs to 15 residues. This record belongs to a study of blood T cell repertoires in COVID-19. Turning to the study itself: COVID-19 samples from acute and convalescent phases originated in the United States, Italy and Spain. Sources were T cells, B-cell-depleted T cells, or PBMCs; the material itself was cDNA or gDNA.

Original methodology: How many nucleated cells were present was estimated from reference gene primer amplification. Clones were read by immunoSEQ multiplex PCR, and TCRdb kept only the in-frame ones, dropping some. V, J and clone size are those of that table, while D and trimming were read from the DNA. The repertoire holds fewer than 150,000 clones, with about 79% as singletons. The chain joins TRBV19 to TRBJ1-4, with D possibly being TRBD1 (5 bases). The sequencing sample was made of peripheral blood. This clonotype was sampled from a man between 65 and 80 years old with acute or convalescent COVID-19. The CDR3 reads CASRNRIATNEKLFF. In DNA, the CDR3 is TGTGCCAGTAGAAACAGGATTGCAACTAATGAAAAACTGTTTTTT.